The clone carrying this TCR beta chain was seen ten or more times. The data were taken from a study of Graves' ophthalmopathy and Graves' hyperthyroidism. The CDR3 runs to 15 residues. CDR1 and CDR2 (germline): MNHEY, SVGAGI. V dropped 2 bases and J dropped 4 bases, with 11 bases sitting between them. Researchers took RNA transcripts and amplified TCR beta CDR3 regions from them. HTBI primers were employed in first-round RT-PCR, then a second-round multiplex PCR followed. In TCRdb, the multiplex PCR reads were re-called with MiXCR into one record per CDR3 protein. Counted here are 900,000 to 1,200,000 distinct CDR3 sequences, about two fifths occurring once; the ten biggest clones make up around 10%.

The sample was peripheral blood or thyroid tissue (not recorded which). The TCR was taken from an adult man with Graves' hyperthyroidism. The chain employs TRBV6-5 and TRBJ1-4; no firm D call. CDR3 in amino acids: CASSYGRGGNEKLFF. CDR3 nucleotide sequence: TGTGCCAGCAGTTACGGTCGGGGAGGTAATGAAAAACTGTTTTTT.